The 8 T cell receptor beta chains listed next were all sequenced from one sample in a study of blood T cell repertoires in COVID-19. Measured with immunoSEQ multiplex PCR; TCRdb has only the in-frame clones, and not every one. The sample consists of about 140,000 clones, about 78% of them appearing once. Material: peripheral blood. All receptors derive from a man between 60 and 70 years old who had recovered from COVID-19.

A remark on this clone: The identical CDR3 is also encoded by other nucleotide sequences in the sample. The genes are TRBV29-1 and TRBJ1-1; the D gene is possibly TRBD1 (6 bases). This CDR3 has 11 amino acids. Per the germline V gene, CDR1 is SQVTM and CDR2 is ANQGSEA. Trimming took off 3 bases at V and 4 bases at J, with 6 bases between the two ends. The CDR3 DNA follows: TGCAGCGTTGACAGGGGCACTGAAGCTTTCTTT. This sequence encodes CSVDRGTEAFF.

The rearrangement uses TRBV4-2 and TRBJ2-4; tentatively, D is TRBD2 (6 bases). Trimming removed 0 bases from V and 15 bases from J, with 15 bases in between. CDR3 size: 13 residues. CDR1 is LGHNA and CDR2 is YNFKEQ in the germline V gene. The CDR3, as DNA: TGTGCCAGCAGCCAAGATCGAAGCGGGCGGTGGTACTTC. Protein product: CASSQDRSGRWYF.

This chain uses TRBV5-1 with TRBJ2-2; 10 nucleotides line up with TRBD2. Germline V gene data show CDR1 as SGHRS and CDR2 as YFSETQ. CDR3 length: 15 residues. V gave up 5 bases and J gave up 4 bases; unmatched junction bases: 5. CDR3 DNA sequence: TGCGCCAGCAGTCGGGCTAGCGGGGGCACCGGGGAGCTGTTTTTT. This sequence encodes CASSRASGGTGELFF.

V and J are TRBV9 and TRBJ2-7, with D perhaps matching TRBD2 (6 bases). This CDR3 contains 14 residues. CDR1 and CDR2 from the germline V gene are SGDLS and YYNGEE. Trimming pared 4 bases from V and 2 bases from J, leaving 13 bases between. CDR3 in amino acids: CASSPTGGTYEQYF. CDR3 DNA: TGTGCCAGCAGCCCCACCGGGGGAACCTACGAGCAGTACTTC. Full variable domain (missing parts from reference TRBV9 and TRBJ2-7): DSGVTQTPKHLITATGQRVTLRCSPRSGDLSVYWYQQSLDQGLQFLIQYYNGEERAKGNILERFSAQQFPDLHSELNLSSLELGDSALYFCASSPTGGTYEQYFGPGTRLTVT.

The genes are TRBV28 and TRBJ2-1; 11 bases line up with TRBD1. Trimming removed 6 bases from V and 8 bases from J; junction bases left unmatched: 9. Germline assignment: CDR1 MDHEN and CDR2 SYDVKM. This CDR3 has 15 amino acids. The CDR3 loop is CASSSWTGGSYEQFF. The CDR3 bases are TGTGCCAGCAGCTCTTGGACAGGGGGCTCCTATGAGCAGTTCTTC.

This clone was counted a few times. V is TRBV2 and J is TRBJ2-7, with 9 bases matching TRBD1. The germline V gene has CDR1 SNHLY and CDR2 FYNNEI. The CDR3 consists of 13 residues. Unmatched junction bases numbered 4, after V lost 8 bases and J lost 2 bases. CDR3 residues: CASWTGVAYEQYF. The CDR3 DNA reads TGTGCCAGCTGGACAGGGGTGGCCTACGAGCAGTACTTC.

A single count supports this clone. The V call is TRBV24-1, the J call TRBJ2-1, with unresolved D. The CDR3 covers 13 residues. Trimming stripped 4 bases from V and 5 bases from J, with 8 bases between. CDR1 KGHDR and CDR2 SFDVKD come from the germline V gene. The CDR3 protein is CATSEMRNNEQFF. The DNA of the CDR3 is TGTGCCACCAGTGAAATGAGGAACAATGAGCAGTTCTTC.

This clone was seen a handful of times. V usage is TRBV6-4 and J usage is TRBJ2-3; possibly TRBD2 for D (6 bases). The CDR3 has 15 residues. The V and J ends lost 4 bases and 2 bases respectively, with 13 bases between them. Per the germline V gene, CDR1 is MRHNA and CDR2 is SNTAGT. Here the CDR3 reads CASSATGAVTDTQYF. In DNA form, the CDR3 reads TGTGCCAGCAGTGCGACGGGAGCAGTCACAGATACGCAGTATTTT.